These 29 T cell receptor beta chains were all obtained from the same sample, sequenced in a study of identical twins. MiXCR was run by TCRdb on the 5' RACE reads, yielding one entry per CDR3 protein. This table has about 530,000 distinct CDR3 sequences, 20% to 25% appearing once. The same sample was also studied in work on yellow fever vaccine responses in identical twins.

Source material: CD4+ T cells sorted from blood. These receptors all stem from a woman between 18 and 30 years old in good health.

Written as DNA, the CDR3 is TGCGCCAGCAGCGCCCTTGTCCAGAGCACCCAAGAGACCCAGTACTTC. Protein product: CASSALVQSTQETQYF. The V and J genes are TRBV5-1 and TRBJ2-5; no reliable D call. V was clipped by 4 bases and J by 1 base, with 17 bases between them. The germline CDR1 and CDR2 sequences are SGHRS and YFSETQ. This CDR3 spans 16 amino acids.

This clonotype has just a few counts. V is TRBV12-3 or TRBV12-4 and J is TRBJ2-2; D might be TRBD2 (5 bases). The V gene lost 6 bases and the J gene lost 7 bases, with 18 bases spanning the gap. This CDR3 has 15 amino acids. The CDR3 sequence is CASRPDGLAGGELFF. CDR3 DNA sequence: TGTGCCAGCAGGCCTGATGGTCTAGCTGGCGGGGAGCTGTTTTTT.

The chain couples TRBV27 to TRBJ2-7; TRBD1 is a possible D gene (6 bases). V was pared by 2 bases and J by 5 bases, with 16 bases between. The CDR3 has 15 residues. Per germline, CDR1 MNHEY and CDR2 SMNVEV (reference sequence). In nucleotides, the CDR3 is TGTGCCAGCAGTTTAATTGGGGCAGCAGGGGACGAGCAGTACTTC. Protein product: CASSLIGAAGDEQYF.

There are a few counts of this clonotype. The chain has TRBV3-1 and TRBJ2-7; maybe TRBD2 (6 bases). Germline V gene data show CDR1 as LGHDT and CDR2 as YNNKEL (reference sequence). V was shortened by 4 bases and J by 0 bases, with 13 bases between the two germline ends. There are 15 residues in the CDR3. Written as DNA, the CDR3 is TGTGCCAGCAGCCCTGAGGGACTCTTCTCCTACGAGCAGTACTTC. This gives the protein CASSPEGLFSYEQYF.

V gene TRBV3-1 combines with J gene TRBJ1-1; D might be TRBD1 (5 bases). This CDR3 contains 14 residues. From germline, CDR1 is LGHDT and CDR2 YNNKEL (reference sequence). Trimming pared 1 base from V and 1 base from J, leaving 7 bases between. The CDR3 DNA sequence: TGTGCCAGCAGCCAAGGGGGCCCGAACACTGAAGCTTTCTTT. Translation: CASSQGGPNTEAFF.

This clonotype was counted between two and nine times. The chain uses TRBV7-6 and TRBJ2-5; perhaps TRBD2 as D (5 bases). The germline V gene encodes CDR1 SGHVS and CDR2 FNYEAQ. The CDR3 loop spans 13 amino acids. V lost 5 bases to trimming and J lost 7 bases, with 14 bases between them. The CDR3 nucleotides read TGTGCCAGCAGCCCAAGCTCTCGGGGGACCCAGTACTTC. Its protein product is CASSPSSRGTQYF.

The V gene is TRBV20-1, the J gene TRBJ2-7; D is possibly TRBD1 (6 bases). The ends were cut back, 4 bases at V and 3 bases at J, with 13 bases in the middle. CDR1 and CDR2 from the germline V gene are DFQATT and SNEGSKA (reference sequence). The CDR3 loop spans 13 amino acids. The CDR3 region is CSAKTTGIYEQYV. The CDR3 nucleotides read TGCAGTGCTAAGACGACAGGCATCTACGAGCAGTACGTC.

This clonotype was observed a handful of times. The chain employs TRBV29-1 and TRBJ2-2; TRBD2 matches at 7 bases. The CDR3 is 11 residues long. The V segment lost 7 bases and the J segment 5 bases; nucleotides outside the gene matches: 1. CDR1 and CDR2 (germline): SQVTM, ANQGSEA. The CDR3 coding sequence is TGCAGCGCGCGGGAGACCGGGGAGCTGTTTTTT. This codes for CSARETGELFF.

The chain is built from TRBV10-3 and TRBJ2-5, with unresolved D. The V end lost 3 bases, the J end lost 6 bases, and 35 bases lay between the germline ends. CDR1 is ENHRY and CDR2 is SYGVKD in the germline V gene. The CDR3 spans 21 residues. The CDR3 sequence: CAISDRGVSLPSMLGKKTQYF. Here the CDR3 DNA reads TGTGCCATCAGTGATAGAGGCGTTTCTCTTCCATCCATGCTTGGGAAAAAGACCCAGTACTTC.

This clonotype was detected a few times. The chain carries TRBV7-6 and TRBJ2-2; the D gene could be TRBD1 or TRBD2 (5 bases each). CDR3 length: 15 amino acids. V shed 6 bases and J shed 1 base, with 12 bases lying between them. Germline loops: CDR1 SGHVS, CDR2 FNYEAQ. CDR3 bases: TGTGCCAGCAGTTCCGGGACCGAGAACACCGGGGAGCTGTTTTTT. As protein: CASSSGTENTGELFF. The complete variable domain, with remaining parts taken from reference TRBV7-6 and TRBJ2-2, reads GAGVSQSPRYKVTKRGQDVALRCDPISGHVSLYWYRQALGQGPEFLTYFNYEAQQDKSGLPNDRFSAERPEGSISTLTIQRTEQRDSAMYRCASSSGTENTGELFFGEGSRLTVL.

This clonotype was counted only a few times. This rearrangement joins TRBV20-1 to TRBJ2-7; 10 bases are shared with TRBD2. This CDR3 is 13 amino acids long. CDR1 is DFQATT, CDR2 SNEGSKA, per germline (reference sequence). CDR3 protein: CSARTSGSYEQYF. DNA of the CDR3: TGCAGCGCCCGGACTAGCGGATCCTACGAGCAGTACTTC.

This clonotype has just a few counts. CDR3: CSATDRGDTGELFF. The DNA of the CDR3 is TGCAGTGCCACGGACAGGGGGGACACCGGGGAGCTGTTTTTT. The chain uses TRBV20-1 and TRBJ2-2; 10 bases match TRBD1. With 6 bases clipped from V and 3 bases from J, the junction kept 4 bases outside the gene matches. The germline V gene has CDR1 DFQATT and CDR2 SNEGSKA (reference sequence). The CDR3 extends over 14 amino acids.

CDR3 coding DNA: TGTGCTAGTGTGGAGAGCTTCAACACCGGGGAGCTGTTTTTT. Protein product: CASVESFNTGELFF. This sequence joins TRBV12-5 and TRBJ2-2; D remains ambiguous. Germline V gives CDR1 LGHNT, CDR2 FRNRAP. The CDR3 contains 14 residues. V was clipped by 7 bases and J by 2 bases, with 11 bases between them. Based on the CDR3 plus reference TRBV12-5 and TRBJ2-2, the full variable domain is DARVTQTPRHKVTEMGQEVTMRCQPILGHNTVFWYRQTMMQGLELLAYFRNRAPLDDSGMPKDRFSAEMPDATLATLKIQPSEPRDSAVYFCASVESFNTGELFFGEGSRLTVL.

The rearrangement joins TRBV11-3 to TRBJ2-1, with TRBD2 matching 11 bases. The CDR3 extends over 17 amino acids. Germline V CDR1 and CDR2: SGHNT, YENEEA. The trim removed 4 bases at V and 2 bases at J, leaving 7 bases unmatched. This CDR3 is CASSWSGLAEAYNEQFF. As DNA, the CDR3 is TGTGCCAGCAGCTGGTCGGGACTAGCGGAAGCCTACAATGAGCAGTTCTTC.

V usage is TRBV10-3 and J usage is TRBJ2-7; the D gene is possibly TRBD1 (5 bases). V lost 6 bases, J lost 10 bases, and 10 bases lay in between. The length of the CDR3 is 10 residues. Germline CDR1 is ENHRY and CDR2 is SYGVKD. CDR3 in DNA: TGTGCCATCAGGCGATGGGGCCAGTACGTC. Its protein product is CAIRRWGQYV.

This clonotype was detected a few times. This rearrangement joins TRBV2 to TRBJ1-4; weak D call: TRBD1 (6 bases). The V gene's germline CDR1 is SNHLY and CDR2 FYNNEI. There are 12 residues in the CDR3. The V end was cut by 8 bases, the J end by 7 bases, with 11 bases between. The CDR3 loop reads CASGDNGEKLFF. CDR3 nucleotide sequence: TGTGCCAGCGGGGACAATGGTGAAAAACTGTTTTTT.

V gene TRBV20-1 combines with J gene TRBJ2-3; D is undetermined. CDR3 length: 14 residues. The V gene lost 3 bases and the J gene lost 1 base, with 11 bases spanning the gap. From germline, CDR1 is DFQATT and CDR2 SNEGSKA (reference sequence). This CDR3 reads CSASPPWGTDTQYF. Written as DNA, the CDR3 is TGCAGTGCTAGCCCCCCCTGGGGCACAGATACGCAGTATTTT.

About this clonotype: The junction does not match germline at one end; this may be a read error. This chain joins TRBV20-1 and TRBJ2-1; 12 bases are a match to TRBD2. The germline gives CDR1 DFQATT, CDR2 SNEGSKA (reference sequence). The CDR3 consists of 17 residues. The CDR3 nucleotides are TGCTGTGCTAGATGGACTAGCGGGGTCTTCTCCTACAATGAGCAGTTCTTC. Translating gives CCARWTSGVFSYNEQFF.

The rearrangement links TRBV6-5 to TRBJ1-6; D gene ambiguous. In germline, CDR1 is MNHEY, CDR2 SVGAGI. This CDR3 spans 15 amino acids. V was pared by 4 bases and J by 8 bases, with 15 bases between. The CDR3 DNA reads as TGTGCCAGCAGTTCGGCGGGCCTCTGGGATTCACCCCTCCACTTT. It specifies CASSSAGLWDSPLHF.

CDR3: CSAWDRSTYEQYF. Written as DNA, the CDR3 is TGCAGTGCTTGGGACAGGAGTACCTACGAGCAGTACTTC. The chain has TRBV20-1 and TRBJ2-7; 8 bases line up with TRBD1. This CDR3 is 13 amino acids long. V dropped 5 bases and J dropped 2; count of bases not matched to a gene: 5. The germline CDR1 and CDR2 sequences are DFQATT and SNEGSKA (reference sequence).

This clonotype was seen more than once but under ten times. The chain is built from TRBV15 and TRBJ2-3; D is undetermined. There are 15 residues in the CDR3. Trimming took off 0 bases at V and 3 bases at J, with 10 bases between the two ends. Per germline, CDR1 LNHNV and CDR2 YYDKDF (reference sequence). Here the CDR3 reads CATSRDRPPTDTQYF. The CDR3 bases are TGTGCCACCAGCAGAGATCGCCCCCCGACAGATACGCAGTATTTT.

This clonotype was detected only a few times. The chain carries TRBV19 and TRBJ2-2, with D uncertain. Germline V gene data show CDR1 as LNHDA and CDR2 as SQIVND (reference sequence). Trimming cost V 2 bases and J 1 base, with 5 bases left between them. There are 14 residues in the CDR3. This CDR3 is CASSIRGNTGELFF. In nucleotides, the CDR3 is TGTGCCAGTAGTATACGCGGGAACACCGGGGAGCTGTTTTTT. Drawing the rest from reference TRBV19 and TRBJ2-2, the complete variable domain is DGGITQSPKYLFRKEGQNVTLSCEQNLNHDAMYWYRQDPGQGLRLIYYSQIVNDFQKGDIAEGYSVSREKKESFPLTVTSAQKNPTAFYLCASSIRGNTGELFFGEGSRLTVL.

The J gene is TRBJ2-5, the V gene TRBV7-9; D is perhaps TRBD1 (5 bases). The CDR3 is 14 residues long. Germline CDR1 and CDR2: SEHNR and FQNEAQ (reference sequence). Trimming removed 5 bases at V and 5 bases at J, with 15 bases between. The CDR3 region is CASSPSLGVETQYF. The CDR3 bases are TGTGCCAGCAGCCCCTCCCTAGGGGTGGAGACCCAGTACTTC.

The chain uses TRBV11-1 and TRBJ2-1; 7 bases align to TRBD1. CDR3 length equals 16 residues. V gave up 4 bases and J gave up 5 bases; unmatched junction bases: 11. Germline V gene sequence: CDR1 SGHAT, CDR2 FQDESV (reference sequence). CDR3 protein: CASSSPPGGIDNEQFF. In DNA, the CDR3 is TGTGCCAGCAGCTCCCCCCCAGGGGGTATTGACAATGAGCAGTTCTTC. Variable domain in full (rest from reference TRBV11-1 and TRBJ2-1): EAEVAQSPRYKITEKSQAVAFWCDPISGHATLYWYRQILGQGPELLVQFQDESVVDDSQLPKDRFSAERLKGVDSTLKIQPAELGDSAMYLCASSSPPGGIDNEQFFGPGTRLTVL.

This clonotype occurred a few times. Here the CDR3 reads CATSDGPSSEQFF. Written as DNA, the CDR3 is TGTGCCACCAGTGATGGGCCCAGTAGCGAGCAGTTCTTC. The chain combines TRBV24-1 with TRBJ2-1; D gene ambiguous. The CDR3 sequence is 13 residues long. Germline values: CDR1 KGHDR, CDR2 SFDVKD. V shed 3 bases and J shed 10 bases, with 12 bases lying between them.

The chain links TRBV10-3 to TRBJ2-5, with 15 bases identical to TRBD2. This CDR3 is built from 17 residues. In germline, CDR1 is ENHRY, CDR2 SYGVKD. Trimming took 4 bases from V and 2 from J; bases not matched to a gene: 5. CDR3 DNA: TGTGCCATCAGTGCACTCGGACTAGCGGGGGGGCAAGAGACCCAGTACTTC. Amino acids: CAISALGLAGGQETQYF.

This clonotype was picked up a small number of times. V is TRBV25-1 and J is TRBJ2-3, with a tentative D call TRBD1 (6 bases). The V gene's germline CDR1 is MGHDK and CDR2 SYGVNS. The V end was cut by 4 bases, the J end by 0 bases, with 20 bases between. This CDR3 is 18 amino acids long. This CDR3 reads CASSAGHSRPTSTDTQYF. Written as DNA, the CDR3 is TGTGCCAGCAGTGCGGGACATTCCCGGCCTACTAGCACAGATACGCAGTATTTT.

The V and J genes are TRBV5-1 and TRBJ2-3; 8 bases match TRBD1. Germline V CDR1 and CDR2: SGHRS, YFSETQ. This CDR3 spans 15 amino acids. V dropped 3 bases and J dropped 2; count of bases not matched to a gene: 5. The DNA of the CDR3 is TGCGCCAGCAGCTCACAGGGGGAGAACACAGATACGCAGTATTTT. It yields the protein CASSSQGENTDTQYF.

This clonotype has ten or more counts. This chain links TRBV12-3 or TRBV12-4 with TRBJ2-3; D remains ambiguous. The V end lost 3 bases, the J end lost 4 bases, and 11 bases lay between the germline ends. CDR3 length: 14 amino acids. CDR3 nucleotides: TGTGCCAGCAGTTTTCTTGAGGAAGCAGATACGCAGTATTTT. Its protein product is CASSFLEEADTQYF.